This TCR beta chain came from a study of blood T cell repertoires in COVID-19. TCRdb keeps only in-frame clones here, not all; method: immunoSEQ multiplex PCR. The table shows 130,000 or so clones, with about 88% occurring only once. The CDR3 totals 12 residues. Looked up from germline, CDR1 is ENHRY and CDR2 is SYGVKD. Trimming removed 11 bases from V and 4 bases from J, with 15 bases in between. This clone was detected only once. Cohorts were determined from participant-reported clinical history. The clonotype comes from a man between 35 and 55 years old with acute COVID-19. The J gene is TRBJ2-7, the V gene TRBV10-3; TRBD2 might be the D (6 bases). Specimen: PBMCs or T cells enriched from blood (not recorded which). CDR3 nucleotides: TGTGCCTCCCAGGCGGGGTATTACGAGCAGTACTTC. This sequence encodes CASQAGYYEQYF.